Described below is a single T cell receptor beta chain sequence and its context. Its specificity is unknown. This entry belongs to a study of T cell responses to AZD1222 COVID-19 vaccine. TCRdb keeps only in-frame clones here, not all; method: immunoSEQ multiplex PCR. This sample carries tens of thousands of clones, roughly 89% of them seen once, and the ten largest clones take 2.8%. Whole-study findings and limits: It should be noted that donors were predominantly white British and more often female, and clonal diversity was possibly underestimated.

The CDR3 length is 16 residues. The V gene's germline CDR1 is KGHDR and CDR2 SFDVKD. J lost 5 bases, V lost 1 base, and 7 bases had no gene match. The clonotype originates from an adult in good health. Sequences were derived from peripheral blood, sampled on day 0 of MenACWY control vaccination. The chain joins TRBV24-1 to TRBJ2-5; 9 bases fit TRBD1. CDR3 DNA: TGTGCCACCAGTGATTTACCACAGGGGGCGGGCGAGACCCAGTACTTC. Translated, it gives CATSDLPQGAGETQYF.